The 21 T cell receptor beta chains given below trace back to one sample, sequenced in a study of blood T cell repertoires in COVID-19. Repertoires were generated with immunoSEQ multiplex PCR, while TCRdb's copy carries only in-frame clones and drops some. This table has 130,000 to 150,000 clones, approximately 80% appearing once. The sequenced sample consisted of PBMCs or T cells enriched from blood (not recorded which). The source is a woman between 40 and 50 years old who had recovered from COVID-19.

The genes are TRBV7-6 and TRBJ2-3; D is undetermined. The CDR3 covers 14 residues. V lost 1 base and J 14 bases, leaving 19 bases between the germline ends. Per germline, CDR1 SGHVS and CDR2 FNYEAQ. The CDR3 nucleotides read TGTGCCAGCAGCTTAGACTCTTATAGCCCCTCTTTGTATTTT. Translated, it gives CASSLDSYSPSLYF.

This chain uses TRBV4-1 with TRBJ1-6; TRBD1 matches 10 bases. Germline V CDR1 and CDR2: MGHRA, YSYEKL. V was clipped by 1 base and J by 7 bases; unmatched bases: 1. CDR3 length: 15 amino acids. This CDR3 reads CASSQAGQGNSPLHF. For the CDR3, the DNA is TGCGCCAGCAGCCAAGCGGGACAGGGGAATTCACCCCTCCACTTT.

This chain links TRBV7-9 with TRBJ1-2; no definite D call. The V gene lost 8 bases and the J gene lost 0 bases, with 13 bases spanning the gap. Germline lookup yields CDR1 SEHNR and CDR2 FQNEAQ (reference sequence). The CDR3 totals 14 residues. This CDR3 reads CASVRTSPNYGYTF. CDR3 bases: TGTGCCAGCGTAAGGACTTCCCCTAACTATGGCTACACCTTC.

The chain carries TRBV2 and TRBJ1-3, with a weak D call TRBD1 (6 bases). The V and J ends lost 1 base and 4 bases respectively, with 11 bases between them. CDR3 length: 15 amino acids. Germline V CDR1 and CDR2: SNHLY, FYNNEI. The DNA of the CDR3 is TGTGCCAGCAGTGAAGGCCCAGGGGCAGGAAACACCATATATTTT. This encodes CASSEGPGAGNTIYF.

The gene calls are TRBV7-3 and TRBJ2-1; 9 bases match TRBD2. CDR3 length: 14 residues. V gave up 1 base and J gave up 8 bases; unmatched junction bases: 3. Germline assignment: CDR1 SGHTA and CDR2 FQGTGA. The CDR3 DNA reads TGTGCCAGCAGCTTAAGGCGGGAGGGGGATGAGCAGTTCTTC. This sequence encodes CASSLRREGDEQFF.

The chain combines TRBV2 with TRBJ1-5; D is unclear. The CDR3 runs 13 residues. Per germline, CDR1 SNHLY and CDR2 FYNNEI. V was pared by 5 bases and J by 3 bases, with 8 bases between. CDR3 DNA: TGTGCCAGCAGTACAGAGAACAATCAGCCCCAGCATTTT. Translated, it gives CASSTENNQPQHF.

This chain connects TRBV7-8 to TRBJ1-1, with 7 bases fitting TRBD1. Looked up from germline, CDR1 is SGHVS and CDR2 is FQNEAQ. The junction had 8 bases not matched to a gene; V was cut back by 1 base and J by 0 bases. The CDR3 loop spans 17 amino acids. CDR3 DNA sequence: TGTGCCAGCAGCTTAGGATCGAACAGGGGACTGAACACTGAAGCTTTCTTT. Its protein product is CASSLGSNRGLNTEAFF.

The chain recombines TRBV6-1 with TRBJ2-7, with D possibly TRBD1 on 6 matching bases. The CDR3 has 13 amino acids. Trimming removed 1 base from V and 3 bases from J, with 7 bases in between. Germline loops: CDR1 MNHNS, CDR2 SASEGT. CDR3 sequence (DNA): TGTGCCAGCAGTGAAGACAGGGTCTACGAGCAGTACTTC. This translates into CASSEDRVYEQYF.

V usage is TRBV2 and J usage is TRBJ2-5, with a tentative D call TRBD2 (5 bases). Germline V gene lookup returns CDR1 SNHLY and CDR2 FYNNEI. V was shortened by 2 bases and J by 4 bases, with 8 bases between the two germline ends. There are 13 residues in the CDR3. The CDR3 loop is CASSETRGETQYF. The DNA of the CDR3 is TGTGCCAGCAGTGAAACCCGGGGAGAGACCCAGTACTTC.

The V gene is TRBV5-6, the J gene TRBJ1-2, with D hard to call. The CDR3 contains 16 residues. V lost 3 bases to trimming and J lost 0 bases, with 15 bases between them. In germline, CDR1 is SGHDT, CDR2 YYEEEE. The chain's CDR3 is CASSYQLLTANYGYTF. Here the CDR3 DNA reads TGTGCCAGCAGCTACCAACTCCTAACCGCTAACTATGGCTACACCTTC.

The chain recombines TRBV10-2 with TRBJ2-7; 12 bases agree with TRBD1. The CDR3 sequence is 13 residues long. V shed 8 bases, J shed 3 bases, and the junction held 2 bases outside the gene matches. Germline CDR1 reads WSHSY; CDR2 reads SAAADI. The CDR3 reads CASRDRGHYEQYF. The CDR3, as DNA: TGCGCCAGCCGGGACAGGGGGCACTACGAGCAGTACTTC.

The rearrangement uses TRBV7-9 and TRBJ2-6; D is uncertain. CDR3 size: 15 residues. The germline V and J ends were trimmed by 3 bases and 0 bases, with 6 bases remaining between them. Per the germline V gene, CDR1 is SEHNR and CDR2 is FQNEAQ (reference sequence). This chain's CDR3 is CASSLGISGANVLTF. The CDR3 bases are TGTGCCAGCAGCTTGGGCATCTCTGGGGCCAACGTCCTGACTTTC.

J is TRBJ2-1 and V is TRBV7-8; 12 bases are a match to TRBD2. Germline V gives CDR1 SGHVS, CDR2 FQNEAQ. Germline trimming cut 5 bases from V and 8 bases from J; bases unmatched to any gene: 4. The CDR3 runs 14 residues. The CDR3 coding sequence is TGTGCCAGCAGCCTGACTAGCGGGAGCTATGAGCAGTTCTTC. Protein product: CASSLTSGSYEQFF.

The chain joins TRBV19 to TRBJ2-3, with D possibly TRBD1 on 6 matching bases. The CDR3 consists of 15 residues. Germline V gene lookup returns CDR1 LNHDA and CDR2 SQIVND (reference sequence). V gave up 3 bases and J gave up 3 bases, with 13 bases separating them. The CDR3 sequence is CASSMPRQVTDTQYF. DNA for the CDR3: TGTGCCAGTAGTATGCCCAGACAGGTTACAGATACGCAGTATTTT.

The V gene is TRBV12-5, the J gene TRBJ1-6; weak D call: TRBD1 (5 bases). Germline V CDR1 and CDR2: LGHNT, FRNRAP. The CDR3 extends over 17 amino acids. Between the trimmed V and J ends, which lost 1 base and 10 bases, there was a span of 20 bases. The CDR3 region is CASGLDTLGTGESPLHF. In DNA, the CDR3 is TGTGCTAGTGGTTTGGACACCCTAGGAACAGGAGAGTCACCCCTCCACTTT.

The chain carries TRBV30 and TRBJ2-1, with 10 bases fitting TRBD1. CDR3 size: 15 residues. V shed 2 bases, J shed 7 bases, and the junction held 8 bases outside the gene matches. CDR1 GTSNPN and CDR2 SVGIG come from the germline V gene (reference sequence). DNA for the CDR3: TGTGCCTGGAGTTTCCGGGACAGGGGCTATAATGAGCAGTTCTTC. This gives the protein CAWSFRDRGYNEQFF.

J is TRBJ1-1 and V is TRBV7-2, with 8 bases lining up with TRBD1. Unmatched junction bases numbered 7, after V lost 1 base and J lost 3 bases. Germline V gene data show CDR1 as SGHTA and CDR2 as FQGNSA. The CDR3 runs to 16 residues. The DNA of the CDR3 is TGTGCCAGCAGCTTAGGCAGGGGGCAGGGGGACACTGAAGCTTTCTTT. It is translated as CASSLGRGQGDTEAFF.

The chain recombines TRBV5-5 with TRBJ2-5; D not certain. Germline V CDR1 and CDR2: SGHKS, YYEKEE (reference sequence). Deletions cut 4 bases from V and 1 base from J, with 2 bases between. This CDR3 has 11 residues. CDR3 in DNA: TGTGCCAGCAGCCTCCAAGAGACCCAGTACTTC. This encodes CASSLQETQYF.

Only a few counts were recorded for this clone. The gene calls are TRBV5-1 and TRBJ2-7, with 9 positions matching TRBD2. Germline assignment: CDR1 SGHRS and CDR2 YFSETQ. The ends lost 4 bases at V and 3 bases at J; junction bases unmatched: 8. The CDR3 covers 15 residues. CDR3 coding DNA: TGCGCCAGCAGCGAAAATAGCGGGAGTTTCTACGAGCAGTACTTC. Translation: CASSENSGSFYEQYF.

Notes on this clone: Other DNA sequences within the sample encode an identical CDR3. V usage is TRBV27 and J usage is TRBJ2-7; a possible D gene is TRBD1 (6 bases). This CDR3 spans 13 amino acids. Germline CDR1 MNHEY, CDR2 SMNVEV (reference sequence). Between the trimmed V and J ends, which lost 3 bases and 3 bases, there was a span of 9 bases. This CDR3 reads CASSLSQGYEQYF. In DNA, the CDR3 is TGTGCCAGCAGTTTGTCACAGGGCTACGAGCAGTACTTC.

This clone was detected once. The chain links TRBV7-9 to TRBJ2-5; TRBD2 agrees at 11 bases. J gave up 10 bases and V 5 bases, and 12 bases lay outside the gene matches. Germline V gene data show CDR1 as SEHNR and CDR2 as FQNEAQ (reference sequence). The CDR3 spans 15 residues. The DNA of the CDR3 is TGTGCCAGCAGCGTATCTAGCGGGGGGTACATGGACCAGTACTTC. Translation gives CASSVSSGGYMDQYF.